Shown below are 5 T cell receptor beta chains from a single sample sequenced in a study of blood T cell repertoires in COVID-19. Profiled with immunoSEQ multiplex PCR; TCRdb holds only in-frame clones, not every one. Found here are 97,000 or so clones, just over 90% of them singletons; the top ten hold about 1.8%. The sequencing sample was made of peripheral blood. The receptors stem from a man aged 55 to 70 with acute or convalescent COVID-19.

The chain has TRBV3-1 (or the pseudogene TRBV3-2) and TRBJ2-2; TRBD1 matches at 7 bases. The CDR3 loop spans 16 amino acids. J was trimmed by 3 bases and V by 4 bases; bases with no gene match: 8. In germline, CDR1 is LGHDT, CDR2 YNNKEL (reference sequence). The CDR3 sequence: CASSPRRQGYTGELFF. The DNA of the CDR3 is TGTGCCAGCAGCCCGCGTAGACAGGGCTACACCGGGGAGCTGTTTTTT.

The chain combines TRBV27 with TRBJ1-1; D is ambiguous. This CDR3 spans 13 amino acids. CDR1 is MNHEY, CDR2 SMNVEV, per germline (reference sequence). Trimming took off 2 bases at V and 3 bases at J, with 7 bases between the two ends. The CDR3 DNA reads as TGTGCCAGCAGTTTAAGCAGGTACACTGAAGCTTTCTTT. Its protein is CASSLSRYTEAFF.

This rearrangement joins TRBV11-1 to TRBJ2-7; 11 nucleotides align to TRBD1. Per germline, CDR1 SGHAT and CDR2 FQDESV (reference sequence). This CDR3 has 14 residues. V dropped 5 bases and J dropped 5; count of bases not matched to a gene: 5. The CDR3 DNA is TGTGCCAGCAGCATGGGACAGGGGGTGGACGAGCAGTACGTC. It specifies CASSMGQGVDEQYV.

The V gene is TRBV6-1, the J gene TRBJ1-5; no clear D. The germline V and J ends were trimmed by 1 base and 4 bases, with 5 bases remaining between them. The V gene's germline CDR1 is MNHNS and CDR2 SASEGT. The CDR3 has 13 amino acids. The CDR3 region is CASSEVQNQPQHF. Written as DNA, the CDR3 is TGTGCCAGCAGTGAAGTGCAGAATCAGCCCCAGCATTTT.

The gene calls are TRBV11-2 and TRBJ1-2; 10 nucleotides align to TRBD1. The trim removed 1 base at V and 3 bases at J, leaving 2 bases unmatched. CDR1 SGHAT and CDR2 FQNNGV come from the germline V gene. The CDR3 is 15 residues long. CDR3 sequence reads: CASSLGGQGYYGYTF. CDR3 sequence (DNA): TGTGCCAGCAGCTTAGGGGGACAGGGGTACTATGGCTACACCTTC. Combining the CDR3 with reference TRBV11-2 and TRBJ1-2 gives the whole variable domain EAGVAQSPRYKIIEKRQSVAFWCNPISGHATLYWYQQILGQGPKLLIQFQNNGVVDDSQLPKDRFSAERLKGVDSTLKIQPAKLEDSAVYLCASSLGGQGYYGYTFGSGTRLTVV.